Listed below are T cell receptor beta chains from one sample, sequenced in a study of sequential checkpoint blockade in melanoma. The table came from immunoSEQ multiplex PCR; TCRdb's copy has only in-frame clones and leaves some out. The sample has 2,500 to 3,000 clones, about 22% seen once. Sequencing was performed on tumor tissue (inferred from file names), taken from a patient given nivolumab and ipilimumab in sequence. The source of these receptors is a human donor with melanoma. CDR3s include the opening cysteine and the closing phenylalanine or tryptophan. A D gene is named only where the DNA matches it firmly. For some rows the clone size is stated as once, few or many, or as a class when expanded; others skip it.

J gene	clone size	V gene	D gene	CDR3 DNA	CDR3 protein
TRBJ1-5	many	TRBV11-3	.	TGTGCCAGCAGCTTTGCAGGGTCGAGCAATCAGCCCCAGCATTTT	CASSFAGSSNQPQHF
TRBJ1-4	medium-sized	TRBV11-3	.	TGTGCCAGCAGCTCTTCAGGGGATAATGAAAAACTGTTTTTT	CASSSSGDNEKLFF
TRBJ1-4	.	TRBV5-1	.	TGCGCCAGCAGCTCTGACGGAGTTACTTATGAAAAACTGTTTTTT	CASSSDGVTYEKLFF
TRBJ2-5	.	TRBV10-3	TRBD1	TGTGCCATCAGTGAGCGGGACAGGGACCCAGAGACCCAGTACTTC	CAISERDRDPETQYF
TRBJ1-1	.	TRBV5-1	.	TGCGCCAGCAGCTCCGGCGGGGCATACACTGAAGCTTTCTTT	CASSSGGAYTEAFF
TRBJ2-3	few	TRBV14	TRBD1	TGTGCCAGCAGCGCCCGACAGGGGCATACGCAGTATTTT	CASSARQGHTQYF
TRBJ2-1	many	TRBV11-3	.	TGTGCCAGCAGCTTGAGCGAGTCGGCCCGAAATGAGCAGTTCTTC	CASSLSESARNEQFF
TRBJ2-2	.	TRBV11-3	.	TGTGCCAGCAGCGTCAGTGGGACTCAAAACACCGGGGAGCTGTTTTTT	CASSVSGTQNTGELFF
TRBJ2-2	.	TRBV9	.	TGTGCCAGCAGCGTTCTATGGACCGGGGAGCTGTTTTTT	CASSVLWTGELFF
TRBJ2-1	medium-sized	TRBV6-8	TRBD2	TGTGCCATCAAGATGGGGGCGGGAGGTCCTGGGGATGAGCAGTTCTTC	CAIKMGAGGPGDEQFF
TRBJ2-7	.	TRBV29-1	.	TGCAGCGCAACCACGGAGGGGTACGAGCAGTACTTC	CSATTEGYEQYF
TRBJ1-1	medium-sized	TRBV11-3	TRBD1	TGTGCCAGCAGCGTGGGACAGGAGAATACTGAAGCTTTCTTT	CASSVGQENTEAFF
TRBJ1-4	few	TRBV19	TRBD1	TGTGTCACGACAGGGGGGGAAAAACTGTTTTTT	CVTTGGEKLFF
TRBJ1-1	.	TRBV5-1	TRBD1	TGCGCCAGCAGCTTCCCACAGGGGGGAGGCACTGAAGCTTTCTTT	CASSFPQGGGTEAFF
TRBJ2-1	few	TRBV6-8	TRBD2	TGTGCCAGCAGTATAGCGGGGGGGCCGTACAATGAGCAGTTCTTC	CASSIAGGPYNEQFF
TRBJ1-4	.	TRBV11-3	.	TGTGCCAGCAGCTTTTTGCCAACCGACAGGTACAAAAGCGAAAAACTGTTTTTT	CASSFLPTDRYKSEKLFF
TRBJ2-1	.	TRBV19	.	TGTGCCAGTAGTGGATCCAATGAGCAGTTCTTC	CASSGSNEQFF
TRBJ2-3	.	TRBV5-1	TRBD1	TGCGCCAGCAGCCTTGGGACAGGGAGTTATTCAGATACGCAGTATTTT	CASSLGTGSYSDTQYF